This paragraph reports one T cell receptor (beta chain). The antigen is not known. Germline CDR1 reads SEHNR; CDR2 reads FQNEAQ (reference sequence). Trimming took 5 bases from V and 2 from J; bases not matched to a gene: 3. This CDR3 is 15 amino acids long. TCRdb's table, derived via immunoSEQ multiplex PCR, lists solely in-frame clones and lacks some. This table has roughly 80,000 clones, 92% appearing once. The sample comes from a study of resident and recirculating memory T cells in vitiligo. General study results and limits: Clonality differed among vitiligo lesions, with no unique dominant clone.

The chain uses TRBV7-9 and TRBJ2-1, with 10 bases fitting TRBD1. Sequenced sample: blood. The sequence derives from a male donor with vitiligo. CDR3 loop: CASSLGQGAYNEQFF. In DNA form, the CDR3 reads TGTGCCAGCAGCCTAGGACAGGGGGCCTACAATGAGCAGTTCTTC.